This TCR beta chain stems from a study of T cells in Graves' hyperthyroidism and ophthalmopathy. There are 12 residues in the CDR3. Germline V gives CDR1 MGHDK, CDR2 SYGVNS. Trimming removed 1 base from V and 4 bases from J, with 5 bases in between. Exclusion of a patient resulted from uncontrolled infection, other autoimmune disease, pregnancy or lactation. Using RNA transcripts as the source, TCR beta CDR3 regions were amplified. An initial round of RT-PCR targeting the TCR CDR3 relied on the HTBI primer set. TCRdb reanalysed the multiplex PCR reads using MiXCR and keeps one entry per CDR3 protein. The profile shows some 140,000 distinct CDR3 sequences, less than 25% of them singletons.

The sequence derives from a woman aged 45-60 years with Graves' hyperthyroidism that later progressed to Graves' ophthalmopathy. The sequenced sample consisted of blood. The V call is TRBV25-1, the J call TRBJ2-7; no reliable D call. CDR3 sequence reads: CASSESYYEQYF. Written as DNA, the CDR3 is TGTGCCAGCAGTGAATCATATTACGAGCAGTACTTC.